The 8 T cell receptor beta chains below come from one sample, sequenced in a study of beta chain features in type 1 diabetes. Reverse transcribing all isolated RNA meant expressed TCRB transcripts were sequenced. Clones were read by immunoSEQ multiplex PCR, and TCRdb kept only the in-frame ones, dropping some. The sample yields around 240,000 clones, more than 65% seen once. The specimen sequenced was naive CD4+ T cells from blood. The receptors shown here come from a man between 25 and 39 years old in good health.

The chain links TRBV11-2 to TRBJ2-1, with 7 bases that match TRBD2. Germline CDR1 SGHAT, CDR2 FQNNGV. This CDR3 is 15 amino acids long. V dropped 5 bases and J dropped 4; count of bases not matched to a gene: 8. The CDR3 DNA is TGTGCCAGCAGCCGCGGGGGACTGCGATACAATGAGCAGTTCTTC. Protein product: CASSRGGLRYNEQFF.

The V gene is TRBV29-1, the J gene TRBJ2-1; TRBD2 agrees at 8 bases. Germline trimming cut 5 bases from V and 5 bases from J; bases unmatched to any gene: 11. Germline V gene data show CDR1 as SQVTM and CDR2 as ANQGSEA. The CDR3 is 15 amino acids. CDR3: CSVRLAGSRNNEQFF. The CDR3, as DNA: TGCAGCGTTAGGCTAGCGGGTAGTCGGAACAATGAGCAGTTCTTC.

J is TRBJ1-2 and V is TRBV30; maybe TRBD1 (5 bases). Germline values: CDR1 GTSNPN, CDR2 SVGIG (reference sequence). This CDR3 comprises 16 residues. V was cut by 1 base and J by 0 bases, with 15 bases left in between. CDR3 loop: CAWSGFLRRANYGYTF. As DNA, the CDR3 is TGTGCCTGGAGTGGGTTCCTCCGCAGGGCTAACTATGGCTACACCTTC.

The chain's CDR3 is CASSDTGDSYNEQFF. The CDR3, as DNA: TGTGCCAGCAGCGACACAGGGGATTCCTACAATGAGCAGTTCTTC. The chain joins TRBV9 to TRBJ2-1, with TRBD1 matching 7 bases. The CDR3 is 15 residues long. V lost 3 bases to trimming and J lost 1 base; unmatched junction nucleotides: 4. CDR1 and CDR2 (germline): SGDLS, YYNGEE.

CDR3 residues: CSAGRGLRETQYF. In DNA form, the CDR3 reads TGCAGCGCGGGCCGGGGACTGCGAGAGACCCAGTACTTC. The gene calls are TRBV29-1 and TRBJ2-5, with a possible D match to TRBD2 (6 bases). Trimming cost V 7 bases and J 4 bases, with 16 bases left between them. Germline loops: CDR1 SQVTM, CDR2 ANQGSEA. The CDR3 spans 13 residues. Together with reference TRBV29-1 and TRBJ2-5, the CDR3 gives the full variable domain: SAVISQKPSRDICQRGTSLTIQCQVDSQVTMMFWYRQQPGQSLTLIATANQGSEATYESGFVIDKFPISRPNLTFSTLTVSNMSPEDSSIYLCSAGRGLRETQYFGPGTRLLVL.

This chain uses TRBV30 with TRBJ1-2; D call uncertain. Germline CDR1 GTSNPN, CDR2 SVGIG (reference sequence). The CDR3 covers 15 residues. V lost 0 bases and J lost 7, with 18 bases in between. The CDR3 nucleotides are TGTGCCTGGAGTGTAAGTGCGCTAACCGGCAGTGGCTACACCTTC. This sequence encodes CAWSVSALTGSGYTF.

The genes are TRBV28 and TRBJ2-5, with TRBD2 as a possible D gene (6 bases). The V gene lost 6 bases and the J gene lost 5 bases, with 22 bases spanning the gap. CDR3 length: 16 residues. Germline-derived CDR1 and CDR2 are MDHEN and SYDVKM. DNA of the CDR3: TGTGCCAGCAGCCGGGAGCGGGTAGGCATCGGGGAGACCCAGTACTTC. Translated: CASSRERVGIGETQYF.

Comment on this clone: Germline and junction disagree at one end, which may indicate a read error. The chain recombines TRBV9 with TRBJ2-3; 12 bases match TRBD2. Per the germline V gene, CDR1 is SGDLS and CDR2 is YYNGEE. The length of the CDR3 is 17 residues. The CDR3 loop reads CASSVGLLAGGRNTQYF. CDR3 DNA: TGTGCCAGCAGCGTAGGACTCCTAGCGGGGGGGCGAAATACACAGTATTTT.